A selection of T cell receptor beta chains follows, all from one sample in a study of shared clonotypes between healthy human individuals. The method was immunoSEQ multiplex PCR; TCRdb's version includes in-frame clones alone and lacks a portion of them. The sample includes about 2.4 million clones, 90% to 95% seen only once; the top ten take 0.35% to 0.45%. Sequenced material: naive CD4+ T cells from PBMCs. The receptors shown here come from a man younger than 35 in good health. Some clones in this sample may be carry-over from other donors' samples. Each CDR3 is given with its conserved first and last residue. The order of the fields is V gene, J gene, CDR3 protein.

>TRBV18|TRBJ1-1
CASSLQGARTEAFF
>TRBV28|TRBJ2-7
CASTTTYEQYF
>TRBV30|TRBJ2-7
CAWSATSVSYEQYF
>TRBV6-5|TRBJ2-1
CASTQPGLAGGGKFF
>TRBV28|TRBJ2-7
CASRGGARYEQYF
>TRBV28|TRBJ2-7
CASSSWRAGVTYEQYF
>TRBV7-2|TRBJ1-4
CASSLGFGEKLFF
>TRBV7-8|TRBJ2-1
CASTPWESEQFF
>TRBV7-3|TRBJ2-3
CASSSMNSGRNF
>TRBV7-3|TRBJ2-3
CASKGQGDTDTQYF
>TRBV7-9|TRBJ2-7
CASSADRVEIDEQYF
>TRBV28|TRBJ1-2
CASSRTGTGHNYGYTF
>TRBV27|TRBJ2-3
CASSLWREITDTQYF
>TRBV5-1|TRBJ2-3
CASSEGARTDTQYF
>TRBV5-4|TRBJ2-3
CASSLRPKPDTQYF
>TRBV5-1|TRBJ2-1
CASSPRLAGSNEQFF
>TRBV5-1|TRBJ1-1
CASSYGDRSNTEAFF
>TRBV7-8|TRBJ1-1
CASSLLRGGGNTEAFF
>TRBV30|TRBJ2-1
CAWSVRLLYNEQFF
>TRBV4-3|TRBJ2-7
CASSQAPGGPSYEQYF
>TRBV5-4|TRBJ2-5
CASSLHGQETQYF
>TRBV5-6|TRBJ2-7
CASSSGFTAYEQYF
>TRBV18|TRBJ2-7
CASSPGAEGYEQYF
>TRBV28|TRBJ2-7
CASELAGEDEQYF
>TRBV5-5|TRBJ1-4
CASSQTGEKLFF
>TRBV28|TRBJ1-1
CASSSPGGVTEAFF
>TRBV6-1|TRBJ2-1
CASSADSAGGGFYSYNEQFF
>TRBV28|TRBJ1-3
CASSPTGVGGNTIYF
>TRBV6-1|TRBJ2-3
CASRDATDTQYF